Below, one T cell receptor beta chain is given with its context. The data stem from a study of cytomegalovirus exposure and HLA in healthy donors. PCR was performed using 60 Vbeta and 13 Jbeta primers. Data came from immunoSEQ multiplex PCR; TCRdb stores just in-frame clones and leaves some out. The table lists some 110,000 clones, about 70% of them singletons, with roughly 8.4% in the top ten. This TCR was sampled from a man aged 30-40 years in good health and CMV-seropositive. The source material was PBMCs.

The CDR3 DNA reads TGTGCCAGTAGTATCTTGGCTAGCGGGAGGGGGGAGCTGTTTTTT. Its translation is CASSILASGRGELFF. The rearrangement joins TRBV19 to TRBJ2-2; 11 positions match TRBD2. V gave up 3 bases and J gave up 8 bases; unmatched junction bases: 5. Germline values: CDR1 LNHDA, CDR2 SQIVND (reference sequence). CDR3 length: 15 amino acids.